This T cell receptor beta chain stems from a study of T cell responses to AZD1222 COVID-19 vaccine (dated by TCRdb to the early 2020s). Concerning the study at large: TCR sequencing was performed for fewer than 250 trial participants, of whom about 200 were given two doses of AZD1222 and 26 were given two doses of MenACWY control vaccine. Trial participants were enrolled into age subgroups of 18-55, 56-69 and 70-plus years, which contained 148, 28 and 57 TCR-sequenced participants, respectively. Beyond this particular receptor, the publication reports: Reportedly, almost half of the unique spike-specific TCRs recognized epitopes lying outside the regions that are mutated in the B.1.351 and B.1.1.7 variants. No day 14 peak-response samples were available, so repertoires were characterized only after the peak T cell response. Vaccine-associated CD4 TCRs spanned the whole spike protein, with dominant responses in regions 160-218 and 743-854. The 56-69-year group was small, and its depth increase did not reach significance, likely because of low power. Spike-specific TCR breadth and depth rose significantly after two AZD1222 doses compared with day 0 and with MenACWY recipients. Participants were mostly white British, with more females than males. The authors suggested clonal diversity may have been underestimated. Only five to seven AZD1222 recipients were SARS-CoV-2 seropositive at baseline, limiting conclusions about previously exposed vaccinees.

The meaning of the sample's time point label: about 28 days (+/-7) after the second vaccine dose. Because spike-specific TCR depth and breadth did not differ between the two schedules, AZD1222 recipients who got a second dose at roughly 4 weeks were pooled with those who got a second dose at roughly 12 weeks. The vaccinee samples were drawn from two UK trials, COV001 and COV002, one of which was a single-blind randomized controlled phase 2/3 trial testing AZD1222 (ChAdOx1 nCoV-19) in healthy adults. For TCRbeta chain sequencing, PBMC samples from trial participants were taken at day 0 and at day 28 after the second dose. The CDR3 regions of human TCRbeta chains were subjected to immunosequencing. On the authors' methods: Repertoire TCRs were matched against a reference library of SARS-CoV-2-specific TCRs generated with the MIRA antigen-specificity platform. Breadth was defined as the fraction of unique TCRs that were SARS-CoV-2-associated, and depth was defined as the fraction of total T cells that were SARS-CoV-2-associated. Using the MIRA data, each spike-specific TCR was mapped to the spike region that the TCR reacts to and placed in a CD4 or CD8 class. Log10-transformed breadth and depth values were compared by one-way ANOVA with Sidak's multiple comparisons tests. TCRdb mirrors the immuneACCESS table, restricted to in-frame sequences. Some clones are absent from its copies; in checked studies, under half trace to an unresolved V gene, and the reason for the others is unknown. V and J calls and clone size are given by that table; D and trimming were obtained from the DNA. This sample has roughly 100,000 clones in its table, and about nine tenths of those were observed once. More than 15% of the sample rests with the top ten.

Regarding this clone: The target of this receptor is not known. No qualities accompany the bases; no much larger clone lies one base away.

The germline V end is reduced by 8 bases and the J end by 5 bases; junction bases left unmatched: 10. Per the germline V gene (reference sequence), MNHEY is the CDR1 and SMNVEV is the CDR2. The CDR3 covers 16 residues, taking in both the cysteine and the phenylalanine. This entry keeps only the CDR3 DNA: 48 bases, framed from base 1. This clonotype was obtained from an adult who received the AZD1222 COVID-19 vaccine. Sequencing used peripheral blood, obtained 28 days after the second AZD1222 dose. Recombination linked TRBV27 to TRBJ2-2, and 11 bases in between align with TRBD2. The CDR3 amino acid sequence is: CASLRRPSGRTGELFF. The nucleotide sequence is given as TGTGCCAGCCTCCGCCGTCCTAGCGGGAGGACCGGGGAGCTGTTTTTT.